The TCR beta chain under discussion was sequenced for a study of shared clonotypes between healthy human individuals. Study context: Every donor yielded three CD4 naive, three CD4 memory, two CD8 naive and one CD8 memory plate. Study-wide results and limits: Relative to memory subsets, naive subsets generally showed larger estimated richness.

Each of the donors was a healthy adult who was HIV-negative and had not had a recent acute infection or vaccination. This clone was picked up one time. Its specificity is unknown. From germline, CDR1 is MDHEN and CDR2 SYDVKM. V dropped 5 bases and J dropped 1; count of bases not matched to a gene: 10. The CDR3 has 19 residues. Only in-frame clones appear in the TCRdb table, and some are missing; sequencing was by immunoSEQ multiplex PCR. The sample contains about 2.4 million clones, 90% to 95% of which appear only once. The chain uses TRBV28 and TRBJ1-6, with 11 positions matching TRBD1. The sequence was obtained from a man younger than 35 in good health. Sequenced material: naive CD4+ T cells sorted from blood. As for subset: CD45RA+ positively selected. Here the CDR3 reads CASSPPGTGGWSYNSPLHF. Here the CDR3 DNA reads TGTGCCAGCAGTCCGCCGGGGACAGGGGGATGGTCCTATAATTCACCCCTCCACTTT.